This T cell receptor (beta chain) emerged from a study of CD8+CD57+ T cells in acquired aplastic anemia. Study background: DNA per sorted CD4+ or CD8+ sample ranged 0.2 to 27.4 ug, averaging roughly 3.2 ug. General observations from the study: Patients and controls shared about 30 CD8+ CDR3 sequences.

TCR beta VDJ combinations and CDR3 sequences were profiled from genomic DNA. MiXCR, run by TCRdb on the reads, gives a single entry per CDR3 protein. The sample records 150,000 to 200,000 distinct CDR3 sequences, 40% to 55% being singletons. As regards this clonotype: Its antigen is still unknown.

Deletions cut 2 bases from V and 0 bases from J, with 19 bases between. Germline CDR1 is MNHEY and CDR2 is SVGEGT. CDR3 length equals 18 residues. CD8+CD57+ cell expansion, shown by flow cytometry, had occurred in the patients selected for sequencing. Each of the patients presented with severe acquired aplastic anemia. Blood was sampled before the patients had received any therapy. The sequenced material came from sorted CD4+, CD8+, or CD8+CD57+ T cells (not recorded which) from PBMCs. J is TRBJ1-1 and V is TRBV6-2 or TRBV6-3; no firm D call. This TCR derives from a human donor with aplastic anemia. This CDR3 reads CASSYGPHRTGVNTEAFF. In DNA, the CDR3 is TGTGCCAGCAGTTACGGACCACACCGGACGGGAGTGAACACTGAAGCTTTCTTT.